This is a list of T cell receptor beta chains from one sample in a study of Ad26.COV2.S vaccination and SARS-CoV-2 variants. Sequencing was performed with immunoSEQ multiplex PCR; in TCRdb, only in-frame clones are kept and a portion is missing. This repertoire shows hundreds of thousands of clones, 65% to 90% found once; its top ten account for 9.5% to 12%. Sequenced here: peripheral blood, sampled in a trial of Ad26.COV2.S vaccine versus placebo. The receptors were sampled from a person between 18 and 65 years old who received the Ad26.COV2.S COVID-19 vaccine or a placebo. Each CDR3 is given with its conserved first and last residue. The D gene is left open where the match is weak. Clone size is shown for a subset of rows, as once, few, many or a class of expanded clone.

J	V	size	D	CDR3	DNA
TRBJ2-5	TRBV13	-	TRBD1	CASSISRDRVQETQYF	TGTGCCAGCAGCATTTCCCGGGACAGGGTCCAAGAGACCCAGTACTTC
TRBJ2-4	TRBV19	-	TRBD1	CASSIRDRGAKNIQYF	TGTGCCAGTAGTATAAGGGACAGGGGAGCCAAAAACATTCAGTACTTC
TRBJ2-5	TRBV5-6	-	-	CASSLGGTQYF	TGTGCCAGCAGCTTGGGAGGGACCCAGTACTTC
TRBJ2-3	TRBV9	-	-	CASSPLGNTQYF	TGTGCCAGCAGCCCCCTGGGAAATACGCAGTATTTT
TRBJ2-2	TRBV25-1	-	TRBD1	CASSPGTGVPGELFF	TGTGCCAGCAGCCCTGGGACAGGGGTTCCCGGGGAGCTGTTTTTT
TRBJ1-1	TRBV19	-	TRBD1	CASSILGDRVNTEAFF	TGTGCCAGTAGTATTTTGGGGGACAGAGTGAACACTGAAGCTTTCTTT
TRBJ2-2	TRBV25-1	-	-	CASTRTASGELFF	TGTGCCAGCACCCGGACAGCCTCCGGGGAGCTGTTTTTT
TRBJ1-5	TRBV18	-	-	CASSPAENQPQHF	TGTGCCAGCTCACCGGCAGAGAATCAGCCCCAGCATTTT
TRBJ2-3	TRBV9	once	-	CASSVGPTQLSTDTQYF	TGTGCCAGCAGCGTAGGGCCTACCCAACTAAGCACAGATACGCAGTATTTT
TRBJ2-2	TRBV5-1	-	-	CASSLEGELFF	TGCGCCAGCAGCTTGGAAGGGGAGCTGTTTTTT
TRBJ2-7	TRBV4-1	few	TRBD1	CASSQESLGQGANEQYF	TGCGCCAGCAGCCAAGAAAGTCTGGGACAGGGGGCGAACGAGCAGTACTTC
TRBJ1-2	TRBV7-9	-	-	CASSLADYGYTF	TGTGCCAGCAGCTTAGCGGACTATGGCTACACCTTC
TRBJ1-1	TRBV13	-	-	CASSLAGVGEAFF	TGTGCCAGCAGCTTAGCGGGGGTTGGTGAAGCTTTCTTT
TRBJ1-1	TRBV7-2	-	-	CASSLYRSRDTTEAFF	TGTGCCAGCAGCTTGTACAGGAGTCGGGATACCACTGAAGCTTTCTTT
TRBJ2-5	TRBV9	-	-	CASSVYSGSQETQYF	TGTGCCAGCAGCGTTTACTCCGGGTCACAAGAGACCCAGTACTTC
TRBJ1-2	TRBV2	-	TRBD1	CASSEASIRTGTYGYTF	TGTGCCAGCAGTGAAGCGTCGATCAGGACAGGTACTTATGGCTACACCTTC
TRBJ1-5	TRBV6-2/TRBV6-3	-	TRBD1	CASSSQGAGQPQHF	TGTGCCAGCAGTTCCCAGGGGGCTGGTCAGCCCCAGCATTTT
TRBJ2-7	TRBV27	-	-	CASSLQGSYEQYF	TGTGCCAGCAGTTTGCAGGGCTCCTACGAGCAGTACTTC
TRBJ2-2	TRBV3-1/TRBV3-2	-	-	CASSQGSGSTGELFF	TGTGCCAGCAGCCAAGGCTCGGGGTCCACCGGGGAGCTGTTTTTT
TRBJ1-5	TRBV6-6	-	-	CASSFFRHSSNQPQHF	TGTGCCAGCAGTTTTTTCCGACACTCTAGCAATCAGCCCCAGCATTTT
TRBJ2-1	TRBV21-1	-	-	CASSNGLAGVNYEQFF	TGTGCCAGCAGCAACGGACTAGCGGGAGTGAACTATGAGCAGTTCTTC
TRBJ1-3	TRBV5-1	-	-	CASSLEVWQLSGNTIYF	TGCGCCAGCAGCTTGGAAGTTTGGCAGCTCTCTGGAAACACCATATATTTT
TRBJ2-7	TRBV7-6	few	TRBD1	CASSLMGQGITYEQYF	TGTGCCAGCAGCTTAATGGGACAGGGGATAACCTACGAGCAGTACTTC
TRBJ1-4	TRBV5-1	-	-	CASSLYPDSYEKLFF	TGCGCCAGCAGCTTGTACCCGGACAGTTATGAAAAACTGTTTTTT
TRBJ1-1	TRBV11-1	-	TRBD1	CASSLGTGGNAEAFF	TGTGCCAGCAGCTTAGGGACAGGGGGGAACGCTGAAGCTTTCTTT
TRBJ1-1	TRBV7-9	once	-	CASSLVSENTEAFF	TGTGCCAGCAGCTTAGTTTCAGAGAACACTGAAGCTTTCTTT
TRBJ1-5	TRBV5-1	-	-	CASTPSRTGFRCYSNQPQHF	TGCGCCAGCACCCCTTCCCGGACGGGCTTTCGGTGCTATAGCAATCAGCCCCAGCATTTT
TRBJ1-6	TRBV2	-	TRBD1	CASSEGGQGNSPLHF	TGTGCCAGCAGTGAAGGGGGACAGGGCAATTCACCCCTCCACTTT
TRBJ1-2	TRBV12-3/TRBV12-4	few	TRBD1	CASGGTAFGYTF	TGTGCCAGCGGGGGGACAGCCTTTGGCTACACCTTC
TRBJ2-7	TRBV19	few	-	CASRDRGGSYEQYF	TGTGCCAGTAGGGATAGAGGTGGAAGCTACGAGCAGTACTTC
TRBJ2-1	TRBV7-2	-	TRBD2	CASSLLAGPRGEQFF	TGTGCCAGCAGCTTGCTAGCGGGCCCCCGTGGGGAGCAGTTCTTC
TRBJ2-6	TRBV28	-	-	CASSRVSGANVLTF	TGTGCCAGCAGCCGGGTCTCTGGGGCCAACGTCCTGACTTTC
TRBJ2-7	TRBV24-1	-	TRBD1	CATSDPRTGFEQYF	TGTGCCACCAGTGACCCCAGGACAGGGTTCGAGCAGTACTTC
TRBJ1-5	TRBV28	-	-	CASSRQFNQPQHF	TGTGCCAGCTCTAGACAGTTTAATCAGCCCCAGCATTTT
TRBJ1-3	TRBV5-6	-	-	CASSRFSSGNTIYF	TGTGCCAGCAGCCGGTTTAGCTCTGGAAACACCATATATTTT
TRBJ2-1	TRBV11-2	once	TRBD2	CASRRTSGSGEQFF	TGTGCCAGCAGACGGACTAGCGGGTCCGGAGAGCAGTTCTTC
TRBJ2-5	TRBV28	-	TRBD1	CASSRRTGAGETQYF	TGTGCCAGCAGCCGCAGGACAGGGGCAGGCGAGACCCAGTACTTC
TRBJ1-4	TRBV7-9	-	-	CAIRKVWNDEKLFF	TGTGCCATACGGAAGGTCTGGAACGATGAAAAACTGTTTTTT
TRBJ2-3	TRBV28	-	-	CASSLMIAGQAIRTDTQYF	TGTGCCAGCAGTTTAATGATAGCGGGACAGGCAATACGCACAGATACGCAGTATTTT
TRBJ2-1	TRBV18	-	-	CASSSRQELSSYNEQFF	TGTGCCAGCTCATCTCGACAGGAATTGAGCTCCTACAATGAGCAGTTCTTC
TRBJ2-1	TRBV19	-	-	CASHANTDEQFF	TGTGCCAGCCATGCAAACACGGACGAGCAGTTCTTC
TRBJ2-5	TRBV2	-	TRBD1	CASSRGQGAWETQYF	TGTGCCAGCAGCCGCGGACAGGGGGCGTGGGAGACCCAGTACTTC
TRBJ2-5	TRBV28	-	TRBD2	CASSGIAGGRWYQETQYF	TGTGCCAGCAGTGGGATAGCGGGGGGGAGGTGGTACCAAGAGACCCAGTACTTC
TRBJ2-2	TRBV19	-	-	CALKRDTGELFF	TGTGCACTAAAGAGGGACACCGGGGAGCTGTTTTTT
TRBJ2-3	TRBV7-9	-	TRBD2	CASSLGRLGSGATDTQYF	TGTGCCAGCAGCTTAGGACGGTTAGGTAGCGGGGCCACAGATACGCAGTATTTT